This TCR beta chain was profiled in a study of T cells in Graves' hyperthyroidism and ophthalmopathy. Study-wide findings and caveats: Ophthalmopathy, which appeared later, was predicted by the model a median roughly 6.4 months before onset.

The V end lost 6 bases, the J end lost 2 bases, and 13 bases lay between the germline ends. CDR1 and CDR2 from the germline V gene are SNHLY and FYNNEI. CDR3 size: 14 residues. This clonotype was seen many times. The antigen is not known. It was RNA transcripts that yielded the amplified TCR beta CDR3 regions. The HTBI primer set was used in a first-round RT-PCR of the TCR CDR3. TCRdb reanalysed the multiplex PCR reads using MiXCR and keeps one entry per CDR3 protein. This table holds hundreds of thousands of distinct CDR3 sequences, roughly a sixth found once. V gene TRBV2 combines with J gene TRBJ2-5, with a tentative D call TRBD2 (5 bases). The receptor was derived from a woman in her late teens or twenties with Graves' hyperthyroidism. Sequenced input: blood. The CDR3 nucleotides read TGTGCCAGCAGGTCGGGCCGGGAACAAGAGACCCAGTACTTC. Translation gives CASRSGREQETQYF.